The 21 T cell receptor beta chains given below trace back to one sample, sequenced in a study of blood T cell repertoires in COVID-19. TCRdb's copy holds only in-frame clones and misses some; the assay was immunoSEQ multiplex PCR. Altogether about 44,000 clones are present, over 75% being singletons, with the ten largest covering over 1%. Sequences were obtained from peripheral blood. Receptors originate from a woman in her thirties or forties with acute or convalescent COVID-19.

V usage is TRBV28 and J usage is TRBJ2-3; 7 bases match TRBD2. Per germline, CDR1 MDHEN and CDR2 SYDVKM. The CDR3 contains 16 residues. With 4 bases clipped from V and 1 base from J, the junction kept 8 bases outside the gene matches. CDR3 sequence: CASSSNLRGGTDTQYF. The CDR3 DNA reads TGTGCCAGCAGTTCCAACCTCCGGGGGGGCACAGATACGCAGTATTTT. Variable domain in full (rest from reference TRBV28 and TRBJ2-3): DVKVTQSSRYLVKRTGEKVFLECVQDMDHENMFWYRQDPGLGLRLIYFSYDVKMKEKGDIPEGYSVSREKKERFSLILESASTNQTSMYLCASSSNLRGGTDTQYFGPGTRLTVL.

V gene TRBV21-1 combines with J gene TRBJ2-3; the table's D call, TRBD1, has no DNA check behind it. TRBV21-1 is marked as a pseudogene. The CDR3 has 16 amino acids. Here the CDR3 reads CASSKLKGQGTDTQYF. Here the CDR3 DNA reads TGTGCCAGCAGCAAATTGAAAGGACAGGGGACAGATACGCAGTATTTT.

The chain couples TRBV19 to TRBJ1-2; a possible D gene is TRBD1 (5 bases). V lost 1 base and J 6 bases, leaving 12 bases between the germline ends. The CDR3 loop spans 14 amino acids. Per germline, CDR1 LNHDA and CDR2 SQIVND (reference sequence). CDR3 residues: CASSIATSTDGYTF. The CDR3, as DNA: TGTGCCAGTAGTATAGCAACCTCGACAGATGGCTACACCTTC.

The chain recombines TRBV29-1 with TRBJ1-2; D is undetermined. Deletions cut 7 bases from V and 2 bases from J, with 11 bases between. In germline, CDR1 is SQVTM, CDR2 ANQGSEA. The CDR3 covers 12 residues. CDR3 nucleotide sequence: TGCAGCGGAGGCGGATTAAACTATGGCTACACCTTC. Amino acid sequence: CSGGGLNYGYTF.

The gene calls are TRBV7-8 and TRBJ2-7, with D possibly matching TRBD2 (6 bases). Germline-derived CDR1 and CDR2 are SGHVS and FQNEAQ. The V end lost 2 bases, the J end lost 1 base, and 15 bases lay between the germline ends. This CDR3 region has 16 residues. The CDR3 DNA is TGTGCCAGCAGCTTATTTGGTGGGACTCATTCCTACGAGCAGTACTTC. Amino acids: CASSLFGGTHSYEQYF.

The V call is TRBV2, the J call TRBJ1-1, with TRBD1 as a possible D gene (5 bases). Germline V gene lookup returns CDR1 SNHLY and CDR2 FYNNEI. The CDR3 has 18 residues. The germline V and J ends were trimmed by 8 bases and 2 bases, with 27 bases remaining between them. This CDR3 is CASESRGVGRRGNTEAFF. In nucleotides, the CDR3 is TGTGCCAGCGAAAGCCGTGGGGTCGGGCGGAGGGGAAACACTGAAGCTTTCTTT.

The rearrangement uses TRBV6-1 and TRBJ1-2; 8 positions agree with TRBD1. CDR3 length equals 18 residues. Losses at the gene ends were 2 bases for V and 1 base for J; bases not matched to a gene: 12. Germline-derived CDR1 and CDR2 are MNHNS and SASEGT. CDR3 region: CASSELRTGNTVNYGYTF. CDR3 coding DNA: TGTGCCAGCAGTGAACTCCGGACAGGGAACACCGTTAACTATGGCTACACCTTC.

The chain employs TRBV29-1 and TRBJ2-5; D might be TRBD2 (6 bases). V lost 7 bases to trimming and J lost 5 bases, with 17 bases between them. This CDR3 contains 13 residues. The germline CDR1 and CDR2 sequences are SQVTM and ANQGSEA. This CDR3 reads CSAPLGGAETQYF. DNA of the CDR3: TGCAGCGCTCCTCTAGGAGGGGCCGAGACCCAGTACTTC.

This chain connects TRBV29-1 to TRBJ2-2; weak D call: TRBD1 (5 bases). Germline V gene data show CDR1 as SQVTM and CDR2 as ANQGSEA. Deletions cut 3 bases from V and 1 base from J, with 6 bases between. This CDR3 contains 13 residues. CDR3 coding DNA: TGCAGCGTTGACCAGGGGAACACCGGGGAGCTGTTTTTT. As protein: CSVDQGNTGELFF.

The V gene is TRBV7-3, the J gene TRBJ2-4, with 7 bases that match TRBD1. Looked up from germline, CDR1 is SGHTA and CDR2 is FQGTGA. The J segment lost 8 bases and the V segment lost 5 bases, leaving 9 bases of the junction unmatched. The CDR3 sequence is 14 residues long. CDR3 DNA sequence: TGTGCCAGCAGCCCTACGGACAGGAACGACATTCAGTACTTC. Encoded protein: CASSPTDRNDIQYF.

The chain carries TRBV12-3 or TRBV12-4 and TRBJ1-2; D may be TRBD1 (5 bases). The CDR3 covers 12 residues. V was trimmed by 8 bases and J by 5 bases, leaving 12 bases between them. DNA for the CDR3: TGTGCCAGCTCCCCAGGGATATATGGCTACACCTTC. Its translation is CASSPGIYGYTF.

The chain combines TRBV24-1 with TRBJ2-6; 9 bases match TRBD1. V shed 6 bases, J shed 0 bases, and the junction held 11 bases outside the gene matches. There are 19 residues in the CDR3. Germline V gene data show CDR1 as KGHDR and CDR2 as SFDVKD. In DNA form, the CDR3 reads TGTGCCACCAGTAAATACAGGGGGCGGCCAAGCTCTGGGGCCAACGTCCTGACTTTC. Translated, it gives CATSKYRGRPSSGANVLTF.

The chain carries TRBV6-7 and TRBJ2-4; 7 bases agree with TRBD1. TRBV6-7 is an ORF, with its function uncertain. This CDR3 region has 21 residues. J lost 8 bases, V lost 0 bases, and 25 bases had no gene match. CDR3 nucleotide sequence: TGTGCCAGCAGTTACTCGATAGTATTCGGGTGGCTACAGGGGAAAGAGTACATTCAGTACTTC. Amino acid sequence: CASSYSIVFGWLQGKEYIQYF.

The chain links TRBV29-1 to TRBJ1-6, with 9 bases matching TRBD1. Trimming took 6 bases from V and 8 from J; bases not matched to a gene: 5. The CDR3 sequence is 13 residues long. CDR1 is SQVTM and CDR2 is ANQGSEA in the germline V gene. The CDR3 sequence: CSVGQGMDSPLHF. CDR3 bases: TGCAGCGTGGGACAGGGAATGGATTCACCCCTCCACTTT.

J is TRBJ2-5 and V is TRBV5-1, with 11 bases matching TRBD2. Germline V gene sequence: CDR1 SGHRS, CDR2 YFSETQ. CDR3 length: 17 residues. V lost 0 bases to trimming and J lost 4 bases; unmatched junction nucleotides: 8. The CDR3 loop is CASSLGSSGGAGETQYF. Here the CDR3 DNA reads TGCGCCAGCAGCTTGGGGAGTAGCGGGGGGGCAGGAGAGACCCAGTACTTC.

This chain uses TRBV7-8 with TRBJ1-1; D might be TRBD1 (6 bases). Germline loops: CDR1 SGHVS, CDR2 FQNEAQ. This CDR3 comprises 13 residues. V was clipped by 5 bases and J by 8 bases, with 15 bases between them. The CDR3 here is CASSPTTGTEAFF. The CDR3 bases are TGTGCCAGCAGCCCAACGACCGGGACAGAAGCTTTCTTT.

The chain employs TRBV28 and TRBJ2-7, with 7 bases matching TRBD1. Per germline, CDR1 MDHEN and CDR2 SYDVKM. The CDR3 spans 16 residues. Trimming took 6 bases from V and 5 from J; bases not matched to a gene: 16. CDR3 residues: CASSQRGTGQMDEQYF. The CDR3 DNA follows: TGTGCCAGCAGCCAAAGAGGAACGGGACAGATGGACGAGCAGTACTTC.

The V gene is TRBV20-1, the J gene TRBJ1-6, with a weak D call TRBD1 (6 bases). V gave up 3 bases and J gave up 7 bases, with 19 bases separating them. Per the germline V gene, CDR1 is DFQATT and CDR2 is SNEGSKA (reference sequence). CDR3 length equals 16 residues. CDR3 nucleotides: TGCAGTGCTAGTTTGGACAGTCCGAATGGGAATTCACCCCTCCACTTT. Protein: CSASLDSPNGNSPLHF.

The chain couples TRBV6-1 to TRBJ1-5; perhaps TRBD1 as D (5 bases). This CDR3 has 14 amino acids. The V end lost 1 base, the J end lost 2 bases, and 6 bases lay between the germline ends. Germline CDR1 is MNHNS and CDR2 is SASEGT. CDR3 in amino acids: CASSEEQGNQPQHF. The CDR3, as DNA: TGTGCCAGCAGTGAAGAACAGGGCAATCAGCCCCAGCATTTT.

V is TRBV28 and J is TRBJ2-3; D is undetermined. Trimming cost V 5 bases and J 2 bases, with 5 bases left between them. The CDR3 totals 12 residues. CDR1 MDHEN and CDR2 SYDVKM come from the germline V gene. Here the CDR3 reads CASSTYTDTQYF. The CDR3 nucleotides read TGTGCCAGCAGTACTTACACAGATACGCAGTATTTT.

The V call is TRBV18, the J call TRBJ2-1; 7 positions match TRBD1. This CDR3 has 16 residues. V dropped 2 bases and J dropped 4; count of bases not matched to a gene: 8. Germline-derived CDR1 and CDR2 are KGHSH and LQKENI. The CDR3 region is CASSPDPGQWYNEQFF. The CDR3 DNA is TGTGCCAGCTCACCAGATCCGGGACAGTGGTACAATGAGCAGTTCTTC.